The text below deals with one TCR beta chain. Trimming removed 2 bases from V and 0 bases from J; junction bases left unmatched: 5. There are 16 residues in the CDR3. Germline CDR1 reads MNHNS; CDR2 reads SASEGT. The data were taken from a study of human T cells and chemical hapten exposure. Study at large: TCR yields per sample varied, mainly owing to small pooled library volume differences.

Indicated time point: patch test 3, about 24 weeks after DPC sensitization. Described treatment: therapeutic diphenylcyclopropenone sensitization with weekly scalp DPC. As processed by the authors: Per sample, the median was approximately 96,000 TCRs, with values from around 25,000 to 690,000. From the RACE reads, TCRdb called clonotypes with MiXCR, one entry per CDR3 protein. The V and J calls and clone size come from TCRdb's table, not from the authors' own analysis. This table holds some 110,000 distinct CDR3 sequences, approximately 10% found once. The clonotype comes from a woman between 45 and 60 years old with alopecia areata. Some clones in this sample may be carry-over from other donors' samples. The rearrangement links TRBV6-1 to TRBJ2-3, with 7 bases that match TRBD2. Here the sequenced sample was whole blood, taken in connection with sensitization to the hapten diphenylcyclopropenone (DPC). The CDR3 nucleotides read TGTGCCAGCAGTGAATTGGCTAGCGGTAGCACAGATACGCAGTATTTT. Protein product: CASSELASGSTDTQYF.